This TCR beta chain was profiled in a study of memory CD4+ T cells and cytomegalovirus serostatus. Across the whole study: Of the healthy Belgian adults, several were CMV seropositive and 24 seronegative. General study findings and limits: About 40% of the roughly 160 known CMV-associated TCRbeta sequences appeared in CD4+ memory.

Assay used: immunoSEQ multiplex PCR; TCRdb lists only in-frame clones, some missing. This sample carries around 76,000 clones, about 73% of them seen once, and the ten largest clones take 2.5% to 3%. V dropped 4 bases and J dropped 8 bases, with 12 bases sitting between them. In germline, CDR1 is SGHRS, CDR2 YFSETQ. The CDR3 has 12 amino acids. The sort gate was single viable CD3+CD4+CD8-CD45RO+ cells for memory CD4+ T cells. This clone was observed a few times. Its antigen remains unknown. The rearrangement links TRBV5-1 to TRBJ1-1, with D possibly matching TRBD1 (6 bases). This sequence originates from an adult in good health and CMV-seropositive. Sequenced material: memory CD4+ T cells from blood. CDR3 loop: CASSAQGQEAFF. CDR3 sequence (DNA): TGCGCCAGCAGCGCGCAGGGGCAGGAAGCTTTCTTT.